Listed here are 20 T cell receptor beta chains from one sample, sequenced in a study of cytomegalovirus exposure and HLA in healthy donors. Primers for the PCR totalled 60 Vbeta and 13 Jbeta. Some clones are missing from TCRdb's copy, which holds only in-frame ones; the method was immunoSEQ multiplex PCR. The repertoire has 180,000 or so clones, roughly 82% of them found once; the top ten carry 1.5% to 1.7%. Sequencing input: PBMCs. Receptors originate from a man aged 35-49 years in good health and CMV-seronegative.

This chain uses TRBV27 with TRBJ2-7; no clear D gene. Looked up from germline, CDR1 is MNHEY and CDR2 is SMNVEV (reference sequence). CDR3 length equals 13 residues. The ends were cut back, 6 bases at V and 1 base at J, with 10 bases in the middle. This CDR3 reads CASRRHQSYEQYF. Here the CDR3 DNA reads TGTGCCAGCAGACGACACCAGTCCTACGAGCAGTACTTC.

The rearrangement links TRBV2 to TRBJ2-3; TRBD2 matches 7 bases. Germline trimming cut 6 bases from V and 6 bases from J; bases unmatched to any gene: 15. The CDR3 is 16 residues long. Looked up from germline, CDR1 is SNHLY and CDR2 is FYNNEI. CDR3 residues: CASSPQRAGVTDTQYF. CDR3 nucleotides: TGTGCCAGCAGCCCCCAAAGGGCGGGAGTGACGGATACGCAGTATTTT.

The rearrangement joins TRBV6-1 to TRBJ1-2, with D possibly being TRBD1 (6 bases). The CDR3 has 15 residues. Trimming took 2 bases from V and 6 from J, leaving 16 bases between them. Germline V gene data show CDR1 as MNHNS and CDR2 as SASEGT. CDR3 bases: TGTGCCAGCAGTGAACTTTACCAGGGGCGGCATGGCTACACCTTC. Amino acid sequence: CASSELYQGRHGYTF.

V gene TRBV19 combines with J gene TRBJ2-7, with 7 bases identical to TRBD2. This CDR3 contains 14 residues. CDR1 is LNHDA, CDR2 SQIVND, per germline (reference sequence). V gave up 2 bases and J gave up 0 bases; unmatched junction bases: 1. DNA for the CDR3: TGTGCCAGTAGTATACTAGCGGCCTCCTACGAGCAGTACTTC. Its protein is CASSILAASYEQYF.

This chain connects TRBV6-1 to TRBJ2-1; tentatively, D is TRBD2 (6 bases). Germline V gene lookup returns CDR1 MNHNS and CDR2 SASEGT. The ends were cut back, 4 bases at V and 10 bases at J, with 17 bases in the middle. This CDR3 has 14 amino acids. The CDR3 DNA reads TGTGCCAGCAGTGTGGGGGGACGAACCCCAGAGCAGTTCTTC. Translated: CASSVGGRTPEQFF.

The J gene is TRBJ1-2, the V gene TRBV7-2; 10 bases map to TRBD1. From germline, CDR1 is SGHTA and CDR2 FQGNSA. The CDR3 has 16 residues. With V trimmed by 6 bases and J by 8 bases, 15 bases remained unmatched. The CDR3 protein is CASSYTPGQGIGGYTF. CDR3 nucleotide sequence: TGTGCCAGCAGTTATACCCCGGGACAGGGGATTGGAGGCTACACCTTC.

The chain has TRBV9 and TRBJ1-1; D unclear. Looked up from germline, CDR1 is SGDLS and CDR2 is YYNGEE. CDR3 length equals 16 residues. V dropped 0 bases and J dropped 5 bases, with 17 bases sitting between them. CDR3 protein: CASSVEARVIGTEAFF. The CDR3 coding sequence is TGTGCCAGCAGCGTAGAAGCTCGAGTGATCGGTACTGAAGCTTTCTTT.

The sample holds one count of this clone. J is TRBJ2-1 and V is TRBV6-5, with TRBD2 matching over 9 bases. The CDR3 has 15 amino acids. Germline V gene sequence: CDR1 MNHEY, CDR2 SVGAGI. The junction had 9 bases not matched to a gene; V was cut back by 10 bases and J by 2 bases. In nucleotides, the CDR3 is TGTGCCACCTCTACCGGGACTAGCCCCTACAATGAGCAGTTCTTC. Its translation is CATSTGTSPYNEQFF.

The chain employs TRBV7-9 and TRBJ2-1; 7 bases match TRBD1. Trimming removed 5 bases from V and 4 bases from J; junction bases left unmatched: 8. CDR1 is SEHNR, CDR2 FQNEAQ, per germline (reference sequence). CDR3 length: 15 amino acids. CDR3 sequence: CASSIPGQLYNEQFF. In DNA, the CDR3 is TGTGCCAGCAGCATACCGGGACAGCTTTACAATGAGCAGTTCTTC.

The chain employs TRBV11-3 and TRBJ2-5; 9 bases agree with TRBD2. J was trimmed by 5 bases and V by 1 base; bases with no gene match: 5. This CDR3 is built from 15 residues. Germline V gene data show CDR1 as SGHNT and CDR2 as YENEEA. The CDR3 loop reads CASSLGGGAVETQYF. The CDR3 region has the DNA TGTGCCAGCAGCTTAGGCGGGGGGGCCGTGGAGACCCAGTACTTC.

Comments on this clone: Relative to the germline gene, one junction end is altered; a read error may explain this. The DNA for the CDR3 is TGTGCCAGCTCACCATATCAGGGGGCCTACGAGCGGTACTTC. Protein product: CASSPYQGAYERYF. The chain carries TRBV18 and TRBJ2-7; the match to TRBD1 covers 8 bases. Germline values: CDR1 KGHSH, CDR2 LQKENI. This CDR3 is built from 14 residues.

The chain joins TRBV28 to TRBJ1-4, with 7 bases matching TRBD1. Germline loops: CDR1 MDHEN, CDR2 SYDVKM. V gave up 3 bases and J gave up 5 bases; unmatched junction bases: 3. The CDR3 runs to 14 residues. The CDR3 DNA reads as TGTGCCAGCAGTTTGCAGGGGGAGAATGAAAAACTGTTTTTT. This codes for CASSLQGENEKLFF.

V gene TRBV7-8 combines with J gene TRBJ2-7; TRBD2 matches at 9 bases. V lost 9 bases to trimming and J lost 6 bases; unmatched junction nucleotides: 6. The CDR3 consists of 12 residues. Germline assignment: CDR1 SGHVS and CDR2 FQNEAQ. The CDR3 loop reads CASRGRAGEQYF. The CDR3 DNA is TGTGCCAGTCGCGGGAGGGCCGGCGAGCAGTACTTC. Looking up the rest from reference TRBV7-8 and TRBJ2-7 gives the full variable domain: GAGVSQSPRYKVAKRGQDVALRCDPISGHVSLFWYQQALGQGPEFLTYFQNEAQLDKSGLPSDRFFAERPEGSVSTLKIQRTQQEDSAVYLCASRGRAGEQYFGPGTRLTVT.

V usage is TRBV7-9 and J usage is TRBJ2-3, with TRBD2 identical over 9 bases. From germline, CDR1 is SEHNR and CDR2 FQNEAQ (reference sequence). The CDR3 totals 13 residues. V lost 9 bases, J lost 2 bases, and 3 bases stayed unmatched. DNA for the CDR3: TGTGCCAGTAGCGGGAGCCCCACAGATACGCAGTATTTT. This codes for CASSGSPTDTQYF.

Turning to this clone: This likely comes from a read error, as the CDR3 has no conserved phenylalanine or tryptophan at its end. The chain uses TRBV19 and TRBJ1-1; possible D gene TRBD1, 5 bases. The germline V and J ends were trimmed by 5 bases and 6 bases, with 13 bases remaining between them. Germline V gene data show CDR1 as LNHDA and CDR2 as SQIVND (reference sequence). The CDR3 covers 13 residues. The CDR3 spells CASSLIQVSEAFL. The CDR3 DNA reads as TGTGCCAGTAGTCTGATACAGGTCTCTGAAGCTTTCCTT.

The chain carries TRBV5-1 and TRBJ1-1; maybe TRBD1 (6 bases). CDR1 and CDR2 from the germline V gene are SGHRS and YFSETQ. Trimming removed 4 bases from V and 1 base from J, with 14 bases in between. CDR3 length equals 15 residues. The CDR3 is CASSPLAGANTEAFF. The DNA for the CDR3 is TGCGCCAGCAGCCCCCTCGCGGGGGCGAACACTGAAGCTTTCTTT.

V usage is TRBV30 and J usage is TRBJ1-1; D is perhaps TRBD1 (6 bases). The CDR3 is 13 amino acids. Germline loops: CDR1 GTSNPN, CDR2 SVGIG (reference sequence). V lost 3 bases and J 3 bases, leaving 11 bases between the germline ends. The CDR3 DNA reads as TGTGCCTGGAGACTGACAGGCTACACTGAAGCTTTCTTT. It translates to CAWRLTGYTEAFF.

This clone was seen a single time. The chain combines TRBV7-2 with TRBJ2-5, with a possible D match to TRBD2 (6 bases). This CDR3 is built from 15 residues. With 2 bases removed from V and 5 bases from J, the gap between germline ends came to 15 bases. Germline V lookup: CDR1 SGHTA, CDR2 FQGNSA. This chain's CDR3 is CASSLYGGLGETQYF. The CDR3 DNA reads as TGTGCCAGCAGCTTATACGGGGGTCTCGGGGAGACCCAGTACTTC.

This clone was seen once. The rearrangement uses TRBV7-9 and TRBJ2-7; 12 bases agree with TRBD2. Looked up from germline, CDR1 is SEHNR and CDR2 is FQNEAQ (reference sequence). The CDR3 length is 14 residues. The J segment lost 5 bases and the V segment lost 4 bases, leaving 3 bases of the junction unmatched. The CDR3 spells CASSSSGRGDEQYF. The CDR3 region has the DNA TGTGCCAGCAGCTCTAGCGGGAGGGGCGACGAGCAGTACTTC.

This chain joins TRBV9 and TRBJ2-7, with a possible D match to TRBD1 (6 bases). CDR3 size: 15 residues. Trimming removed 1 base at V and 5 bases at J, with 16 bases between. Germline assignment: CDR1 SGDLS and CDR2 YYNGEE. CDR3 in amino acids: CASSVTPSGVHEQYF. The CDR3 bases are TGTGCCAGCAGCGTAACCCCCTCAGGGGTTCACGAGCAGTACTTC.